This is a list of T cell receptor beta chains from one sample in a study of blood T cell repertoires in COVID-19. Only in-frame clones appear in the TCRdb table, and some are missing; sequencing was by immunoSEQ multiplex PCR. The data contain 95,000 to 150,000 clones, less than 85% of them singletons. Sequencing was done on a sample of peripheral blood. These receptors were obtained from a human donor with acute or convalescent COVID-19. The donor label of this sample is uncertain. CDR3s include the opening cysteine and the closing phenylalanine or tryptophan. D genes are given only for firm matches. The size of a clone is reported for some rows only, either as once, few or many, or as a class for expanded clones.

CDR3 DNA: TGTGCCAGCAGCTTAGGGGCGGGGGGTAGTGAGCAGTTCTTC; CDR3 protein: CASSLGAGGSEQFF; D gene: TRBD2; clone size: -; J gene: TRBJ2-1; V gene: TRBV7-2
CDR3 DNA: TGTGCCAGCAGCGCCCTCAGGGCAATCTCCTACAATGAGCAGTTCTTC; CDR3 protein: CASSALRAISYNEQFF; D gene: -; clone size: many; J gene: TRBJ2-1; V gene: TRBV7-2
CDR3 DNA: TGTGCCAGCAGCCCCCAACGACAGTATAATTCACCCCTCCACTTT; CDR3 protein: CASSPQRQYNSPLHF; D gene: -; clone size: -; J gene: TRBJ1-6; V gene: TRBV7-2
CDR3 DNA: TGTGCCAGCAGCGAAGAGGGACTAGCGGGGTATGAGCAGTTCTTC; CDR3 protein: CASSEEGLAGYEQFF; D gene: TRBD2; clone size: -; J gene: TRBJ2-1; V gene: TRBV9
CDR3 DNA: TGTGCCAGCAGCCAAGAGGGTCGAGGGGGGGCGGCCAAAAACATTCAGTACTTC; CDR3 protein: CASSQEGRGGAAKNIQYF; D gene: -; clone size: few; J gene: TRBJ2-4; V gene: TRBV4-2
CDR3 DNA: TGCAGCCATCGGGACAGATACACAGATACGCAGTATTTT; CDR3 protein: CSHRDRYTDTQYF; D gene: TRBD1; clone size: -; J gene: TRBJ2-3; V gene: TRBV29-1
CDR3 DNA: TGTGCCAGCAGTGAAGGGGCCAGCTTTAATGAAAAACTGTTTTTT; CDR3 protein: CASSEGASFNEKLFF; D gene: -; clone size: few; J gene: TRBJ1-4; V gene: TRBV2
CDR3 DNA: TGCGCCAGCAGCTCCTTCGCGGGGGGGCCTTCCCAAGAGACCCAGTACTTC; CDR3 protein: CASSSFAGGPSQETQYF; D gene: TRBD2; clone size: many; J gene: TRBJ2-5; V gene: TRBV5-1
CDR3 DNA: TGTGCCAGCAGCTTTGAGAGAGACACAAAGACCCAGTACTTC; CDR3 protein: CASSFERDTKTQYF; D gene: -; clone size: -; J gene: TRBJ2-5; V gene: TRBV11-2
CDR3 DNA: TGTGCCAGCTACACAGGGGGGTCTTCCTACGAGCAGTACTTC; CDR3 protein: CASYTGGSSYEQYF; D gene: TRBD1; clone size: -; J gene: TRBJ2-7; V gene: TRBV6-5
CDR3 DNA: TGCGCCAGCAGTTTACAGGGGGCGCGTGAAAAACTGTTTTTT; CDR3 protein: CASSLQGAREKLFF; D gene: TRBD1; clone size: -; J gene: TRBJ1-4; V gene: TRBV5-1
CDR3 DNA: TGCGCCAGCAGCCCTAGCGGGACAGCCTATGGCTACACCTTC; CDR3 protein: CASSPSGTAYGYTF; D gene: TRBD1; clone size: -; J gene: TRBJ1-2; V gene: TRBV5-1
CDR3 DNA: TGCGCCAGCAGCCGGGACGCCGTAGGGGGAGCTTTCTTT; CDR3 protein: CASSRDAVGGAFF; D gene: -; clone size: -; J gene: TRBJ1-1; V gene: TRBV4-1
CDR3 DNA: TGTGCCAGCACCCCACCCGGGGGAGTGACCCTCCACTTT; CDR3 protein: CASTPPGGVTLHF; D gene: -; clone size: -; J gene: TRBJ1-6; V gene: TRBV27
CDR3 DNA: TGTGCCAGCGTACAGGGGGCGAGGACTGAAGCTTTCTTT; CDR3 protein: CASVQGARTEAFF; D gene: TRBD1; clone size: -; J gene: TRBJ1-1; V gene: TRBV2
CDR3 DNA: TGTGCCAGCAGCTTAGGACAATTAAACACCATATATTTT; CDR3 protein: CASSLGQLNTIYF; D gene: -; clone size: once; J gene: TRBJ1-3; V gene: TRBV7-9
CDR3 DNA: TGCGCCAGCAGCGTGACAGCCCGTATGAACACTGAAGCTTTCTTT; CDR3 protein: CASSVTARMNTEAFF; D gene: -; clone size: -; J gene: TRBJ1-1; V gene: TRBV10-2